This entry concerns a single T cell receptor (beta chain). The antigen is not known. CDR3 length equals 14 residues. Looked up from germline, CDR1 is MDHEN and CDR2 is SYDVKM. Trimming removed 6 bases from V and 5 bases from J; junction bases left unmatched: 3. This specimen belongs to a study of PD-1 blockade in mismatch repair-deficient tumors. Study-wide results and caveats: Tumor-resident clones, often undetectable pretreatment in blood, expanded then contracted after pembrolizumab.

This table comes from immunoSEQ multiplex PCR, and its TCRdb copy is limited to in-frame clones, with some not included. Found here are 39,000 or so clones, 65% to 85% of them singletons; the top ten hold around 1%. Mismatch repair deficiency was confirmed in all patients, by PCR or immunohistochemistry. The sample consisted of PBMCs, taken 38 to 40 weeks after starting pembrolizumab. The sequence was collected from an adult with mismatch repair-deficient cancer. The gene calls are TRBV28 and TRBJ1-5, with 11 bases fitting TRBD1. CDR3 residues: CASRGTGGHQPQHF. The CDR3 DNA sequence: TGTGCCAGCAGAGGGACAGGGGGTCATCAGCCCCAGCATTTT.